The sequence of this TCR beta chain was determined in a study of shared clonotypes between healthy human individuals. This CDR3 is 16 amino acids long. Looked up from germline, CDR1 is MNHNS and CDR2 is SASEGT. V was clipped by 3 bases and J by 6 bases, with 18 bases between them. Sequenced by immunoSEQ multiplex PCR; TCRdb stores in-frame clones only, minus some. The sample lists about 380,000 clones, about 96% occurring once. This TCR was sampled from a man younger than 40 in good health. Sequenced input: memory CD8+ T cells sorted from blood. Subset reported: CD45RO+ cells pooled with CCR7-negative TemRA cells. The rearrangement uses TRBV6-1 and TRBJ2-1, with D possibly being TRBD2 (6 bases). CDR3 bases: TGTGCCAGCAGTGAGAGAAGATTAGCGGCTCTCAATGAGCAGTTCTTC. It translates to CASSERRLAALNEQFF.